Each of the 12 T cell receptor beta chains below was sequenced from the same sample in a study of T cell changes during pregnancy in multiple sclerosis. Sequencing used immunoSEQ multiplex PCR; TCRdb keeps in-frame clones, though not all of them. The data contain nearly 110,000 clones, around 92% of them singletons. The sequencing used peripheral blood, collected in the third trimester of pregnancy. The receptors come from a female donor in good health, enrolled as a control in a pregnancy study.

The chain combines TRBV5-1 with TRBJ1-5; the D gene is possibly TRBD1 (6 bases). The CDR3 is 15 amino acids. Germline V gene lookup returns CDR1 SGHRS and CDR2 YFSETQ. Trimming removed 0 bases from V and 3 bases from J, with 10 bases in between. CDR3 loop: CASSLDGQINQPQHF. CDR3 DNA sequence: TGCGCCAGCAGCTTGGATGGACAGATCAATCAGCCCCAGCATTTT.

J is TRBJ1-2 and V is TRBV5-5, with D perhaps TRBD1 (5 bases). V was trimmed by 0 bases and J by 6 bases, leaving 6 bases between them. From germline, CDR1 is SGHKS and CDR2 YYEKEE (reference sequence). This CDR3 spans 12 amino acids. CDR3 sequence: CASSLGQNGYTF. In nucleotides, the CDR3 is TGTGCCAGCAGCTTGGGACAGAATGGCTACACCTTC.

This clone was counted between two and nine times. The chain carries TRBV5-4 and TRBJ1-6, with 7 bases aligning to TRBD1. The CDR3 has 15 residues. V dropped 2 bases and J dropped 7; count of bases not matched to a gene: 6. CDR1 is SGHNT and CDR2 is YYREEE in the germline V gene (reference sequence). The chain's CDR3 is CASSLRQGLNSPLHF. The CDR3 coding sequence is TGTGCCAGCAGCTTAAGACAGGGCTTAAATTCACCCCTCCACTTT. Filled out from reference TRBV5-4 and TRBJ1-6, the complete variable domain reads ETGVTQSPTHLIKTRGQQVTLRCSSQSGHNTVSWYQQALGQGPQFIFQYYREEENGRGNFPPRFSGLQFPNYSSELNVNALELDDSALYLCASSLRQGLNSPLHFGNGTRLTVT.

As to this clone: At one end the junction does not follow the germline gene, possibly because of a read error. The CDR3 coding sequence is TGTGCCAGCAGTCAATATGGACAGGGGGACTATGGCTACACCTTC. Its protein is CASSQYGQGDYGYTF. The chain employs TRBV25-1 and TRBJ1-2, with 10 bases matching TRBD1. The CDR3 has 15 residues. Germline V gene sequence: CDR1 MGHDK, CDR2 SYGVNS.

V is TRBV7-3 and J is TRBJ2-3, with TRBD2 matching over 7 bases. Germline assignment: CDR1 SGHTA and CDR2 FQGTGA. The trim removed 5 bases at V and 5 bases at J, leaving 7 bases unmatched. There are 14 residues in the CDR3. CDR3 sequence reads: CASSTRLAGDTQYF. CDR3 nucleotides: TGTGCCAGCAGCACCCGACTAGCAGGAGATACGCAGTATTTT. Combining the CDR3 with reference TRBV7-3 and TRBJ2-3 gives the whole variable domain GAGVSQTPSNKVTEKGKYVELRCDPISGHTALYWYRQSLGQGPEFLIYFQGTGAADDSGLPNDRFFAVRPEGSVSTLKIQRTERGDSAVYLCASSTRLAGDTQYFGPGTRLTVL.

The genes are TRBV19 and TRBJ1-1, with D tentatively TRBD1 (5 bases). CDR1 is LNHDA and CDR2 is SQIVND in the germline V gene (reference sequence). This CDR3 region has 16 residues. Trimming pared 3 bases from V and 1 base from J, leaving 15 bases between. The CDR3 sequence is CASSIQVGRTNTEAFF. Written as DNA, the CDR3 is TGTGCCAGTAGTATCCAGGTGGGGCGGACGAACACTGAAGCTTTCTTT.

V gene TRBV27 combines with J gene TRBJ1-1, with D unresolved. V lost 4 bases, J lost 0 bases, and 12 bases lay in between. Germline-derived CDR1 and CDR2 are MNHEY and SMNVEV (reference sequence). The CDR3 length is 15 residues. CDR3 coding DNA: TGTGCCAGCAGTTCGTCCGGGAGGATGAACACTGAAGCTTTCTTT. Translation: CASSSSGRMNTEAFF.

The V and J genes are TRBV6-1 and TRBJ2-1; D is perhaps TRBD2 (5 bases). Germline CDR1 reads MNHNS; CDR2 reads SASEGT. CDR3 length: 15 amino acids. V gave up 1 base and J gave up 1 base, with 8 bases separating them. This CDR3 reads CASSEGWESYNEQFF. In DNA form, the CDR3 reads TGTGCCAGCAGTGAAGGTTGGGAGTCCTACAATGAGCAGTTCTTC.

The V gene is TRBV4-2, the J gene TRBJ2-6; 7 bases are shared with TRBD1. The trim removed 4 bases at V and 0 bases at J, leaving 3 bases unmatched. CDR3 length equals 16 residues. Germline values: CDR1 LGHNA, CDR2 YNFKEQ. The CDR3 nucleotides are TGTGCCAGCAGCCTCGCAGGGGGCTCTGGGGCCAACGTCCTGACTTTC. Its protein product is CASSLAGGSGANVLTF.

The chain has TRBV7-9 and TRBJ1-1; D is perhaps TRBD1 (6 bases). The germline gives CDR1 SEHNR, CDR2 FQNEAQ (reference sequence). CDR3 length: 19 amino acids. V was trimmed by 5 bases and J by 6 bases, leaving 31 bases between them. The chain's CDR3 is CASSPSSGGFGLIGPEAFF. CDR3 nucleotides: TGTGCCAGCAGCCCAAGCTCTGGGGGCTTCGGGCTTATCGGGCCTGAAGCTTTCTTT.

The V and J genes are TRBV7-9 and TRBJ1-1; D is uncertain. The CDR3 is 13 residues long. Germline V gene lookup returns CDR1 SEHNR and CDR2 FQNEAQ (reference sequence). Between the trimmed V and J ends, which lost 6 bases and 7 bases, there was a span of 15 bases. This CDR3 reads CASRMEPIGEAFF. CDR3 coding DNA: TGTGCCAGCAGGATGGAGCCCATTGGTGAAGCTTTCTTT.

The rearrangement uses TRBV4-2 and TRBJ1-1; 8 positions match TRBD1. The CDR3 is 15 amino acids. Germline V gene data show CDR1 as LGHNA and CDR2 as YNFKEQ. Trimming removed 3 bases from V and 7 bases from J; junction bases left unmatched: 10. CDR3 in amino acids: CASSQEYTGTGEAFF. DNA of the CDR3: TGTGCCAGCAGCCAGGAATATACCGGGACAGGTGAAGCTTTCTTT.